These 18 T cell receptor beta chains share one sample of origin, sequenced in a study of T cells in Graves' hyperthyroidism and ophthalmopathy. What was amplified from RNA transcripts were TCR beta CDR3 regions. TCR CDR3 regions were first amplified by RT-PCR with HTBI primers. TCRdb re-called the multiplex PCR reads through MiXCR, storing one row per CDR3 protein. Among approximately 640,000 distinct CDR3 sequences, just under 45% were seen once, and the ten largest hold approximately 7.2%. The sample taken for sequencing was peripheral blood or thyroid tissue (not recorded which). Receptor source: an adult man with Graves' disease, either hyperthyroidism or ophthalmopathy (not recorded which).

The rearrangement uses TRBV29-1 and TRBJ1-6; 7 nucleotides agree with TRBD1. The CDR3 sequence is 12 residues long. The germline V gene encodes CDR1 SQVTM and CDR2 ANQGSEA. J lost 6 bases, V lost 6 bases, and 2 bases had no gene match. The CDR3 DNA reads as TGCAGCGTCGACAGGGCTAATTCACCCCTCCACTTT. Translation: CSVDRANSPLHF.

The chain recombines TRBV14 with TRBJ1-6; 10 bases are a match to TRBD1. CDR1 SGHDN and CDR2 FVKESK come from the germline V gene. Losses at the gene ends were 3 bases for V and 7 bases for J; bases not matched to a gene: 21. This CDR3 is built from 21 residues. The CDR3 region is CASSHDALGAGTGARNSPLHF. The CDR3 DNA reads as TGTGCCAGCAGCCACGATGCGCTCGGTGCCGGGACAGGGGCGCGAAATTCACCCCTCCACTTT.

At least ten counts were recorded for this clonotype. This rearrangement joins TRBV2 to TRBJ1-1, with no clear D. The CDR3 loop spans 12 amino acids. V was shortened by 4 bases and J by 1 base, with 4 bases between the two germline ends. Looked up from germline, CDR1 is SNHLY and CDR2 is FYNNEI. The CDR3 DNA follows: TGTGCCAGCAGTGTCAGGAACACTGAAGCTTTCTTT. Translating gives CASSVRNTEAFF.

The rearrangement links TRBV7-6 to TRBJ1-3, with D hard to call. Germline values: CDR1 SGHVS, CDR2 FNYEAQ. Trimming shortened V by 2 bases and J by 7 bases, and 6 bases separated the two germline ends. CDR3 size: 12 residues. The DNA for the CDR3 is TGTGCCAGCAGCTTATGGGTGAACACCATATATTTT. Its translation: CASSLWVNTIYF.

The rearrangement uses TRBV11-2 and TRBJ1-2; 8 positions match TRBD1. The germline V gene encodes CDR1 SGHAT and CDR2 FQNNGV. Trimming at V came to 4 bases and at J to 8 bases, leaving 12 bases not matched to a gene. CDR3 length: 15 residues. The CDR3 protein is CASSSPRTGLSGYTF. The CDR3 DNA reads as TGTGCCAGCAGCTCCCCCCGGACAGGGTTAAGCGGCTACACCTTC.

In the case of this clonotype: With a much larger clone just one base away, this may be a read error. This chain joins TRBV10-3 and TRBJ1-4; no reliable D call. V was trimmed by 4 bases and J by 5 bases, leaving 14 bases between them. The germline V gene has CDR1 ENHRY and CDR2 SYGVKD. CDR3 length equals 15 residues. The CDR3 region is CAISGSYSRNEKLFF. The CDR3 DNA follows: TGTGCCATCAGTGGGTCGTACAGTCGAAATGAAAAACTGTTTTTT.

In regard to this clonotype: Being one base from a much bigger clone, this may be a read error. V usage is TRBV7-2 and J usage is TRBJ1-6; D is unclear. CDR3 length equals 16 residues. Germline CDR1 is SGHTA and CDR2 is FQGNSA. The CDR3 loop reads CAGSLYSDLENSPLHF. DNA for the CDR3: TGTGCCGGCAGCTTATACAGCGACCTAGAAAATTCACCCCTCCACTTT.

In its sample, this clonotype was seen many times. V usage is TRBV20-1 and J usage is TRBJ2-7, with D perhaps TRBD1 (6 bases). Germline CDR1 is DFQATT and CDR2 is SNEGSKA (reference sequence). V lost 0 bases to trimming and J lost 2 bases, with 11 bases between them. This CDR3 region has 14 residues. The DNA for the CDR3 is TGCAGTGCTAGAGAACAGGGAAGGACCTACGAGCAGTACTTC. This gives the protein CSAREQGRTYEQYF.

The rearrangement uses TRBV29-1 and TRBJ1-2, with D hard to call. The germline CDR1 and CDR2 sequences are SQVTM and ANQGSEA. The length of the CDR3 is 15 residues. V lost 3 bases to trimming and J lost 4 bases, with 18 bases between them. The CDR3 sequence is CSVEFGSRLGYGYTF. DNA for the CDR3: TGCAGCGTTGAGTTTGGTAGCAGGCTCGGCTATGGCTACACCTTC.

To note about this clonotype: As the CDR3 is not closed by the conserved phenylalanine or tryptophan, this likely results from a read error. V is TRBV10-3 and J is TRBJ1-1; D is undetermined. Germline CDR1 and CDR2: ENHRY and SYGVKD. V lost 3 bases to trimming and J lost 0 bases, with 11 bases between them. The CDR3 spans 15 residues. The CDR3 DNA sequence: TGTGCCATCAGTGAATCGGGCAACATGAACACTGAAGCTTTCCTT. Translation gives CAISESGNMNTEAFL.

This chain joins TRBV29-1 and TRBJ1-2, with D perhaps TRBD1 (6 bases). Trimming took off 8 bases at V and 4 bases at J, with 11 bases between the two ends. Germline CDR1 and CDR2: SQVTM and ANQGSEA. This CDR3 has 11 residues. The CDR3: CSTGQPYGYTF. The CDR3 DNA sequence: TGCAGCACTGGACAGCCCTATGGCTACACCTTC.

In nucleotides, the CDR3 is TGCAGTGCTAGACCCTCGCCCGGGACTAGATACTACGAGCAGTACTTC. It encodes CSARPSPGTRYYEQYF. The chain has TRBV20-1 and TRBJ2-7; 8 nucleotides match TRBD2. Germline loops: CDR1 DFQATT, CDR2 SNEGSKA (reference sequence). J lost 3 bases, V lost 2 bases, and 12 bases had no gene match. The CDR3 totals 16 residues.

This chain connects TRBV25-1 to TRBJ2-7; 7 nucleotides line up with TRBD1. The CDR3 is made up of 14 amino acids. Germline V gene sequence: CDR1 MGHDK, CDR2 SYGVNS. V lost 5 bases and J lost 3; bases outside the gene matches: 7. Here the CDR3 DNA reads TGTGCCAGCAGTCGACAGGGTGGAGGCTACGAGCAGTACTTC. Translating it yields CASSRQGGGYEQYF.

The chain links TRBV7-9 to TRBJ2-2; D tentatively reads TRBD1 or TRBD2 (5 bases each). CDR3 length: 16 residues. Germline assignment: CDR1 SEHNR and CDR2 FQNEAQ (reference sequence). Trimming shortened V by 4 bases and J by 1 base, and 13 bases separated the two germline ends. Here the CDR3 DNA reads TGTGCCAGCAGCTCATCCGGGACCCTGAACACCGGGGAGCTGTTTTTT. Translation gives CASSSSGTLNTGELFF.

There are many counts of this clonotype. This sequence joins TRBV2 and TRBJ2-5, with 10 bases fitting TRBD2. The CDR3 extends over 15 amino acids. The V segment lost 4 bases and the J segment 5 bases; nucleotides outside the gene matches: 7. Germline V gene data show CDR1 as SNHLY and CDR2 as FYNNEI. DNA for the CDR3: TGTGCCAGCAGTGCGGAGCGGGGGGGCCTCGAGACCCAGTACTTC. Protein product: CASSAERGGLETQYF.

This clonotype was counted many times. The chain recombines TRBV12-3 or TRBV12-4 with TRBJ2-7; D is uncertain. Between the trimmed V and J ends, which lost 2 bases and 6 bases, there was a span of 5 bases. This CDR3 is 11 amino acids long. CDR3 bases: TGTGCCAGCAGTTTAAGGTCCGAGCAGTACTTC. Translation: CASSLRSEQYF.

This clonotype was counted once. This sequence joins TRBV29-1 and TRBJ1-2; D is perhaps TRBD1 (6 bases). CDR1 is SQVTM, CDR2 ANQGSEA, per germline. V was clipped by 5 bases and J by 6 bases, with 13 bases between them. This CDR3 is 12 amino acids long. The CDR3 reads CSVSGGANGYTF. In DNA form, the CDR3 reads TGCAGCGTTTCCGGGGGCGCAAATGGCTACACCTTC.

The chain has TRBV7-9 and TRBJ1-3, with 9 bases aligning to TRBD1. Germline assignment: CDR1 SEHNR and CDR2 FQNEAQ (reference sequence). The junction had 2 bases not matched to a gene; V was cut back by 4 bases and J by 4 bases. This CDR3 comprises 14 residues. The CDR3 spells CASSSGTGGNTIYF. The CDR3 DNA is TGTGCCAGCAGCTCCGGGACAGGGGGAAACACCATATATTTT.